Reported below is one TCR beta chain. This record belongs to a study of cytomegalovirus exposure and HLA in healthy donors. The length of the CDR3 is 15 residues. J gave up 8 bases and V 0 bases, and 7 bases lay outside the gene matches. Looked up from germline, CDR1 is MGHRA and CDR2 is YSYEKL. With 60 Vbeta and 13 Jbeta primers, the PCR was carried out. Repertoires were generated with immunoSEQ multiplex PCR, while TCRdb's copy carries only in-frame clones and drops some. The sample carries tens of thousands of clones, 65% to 75% recorded once. The sequence was obtained from a man in his thirties or forties in good health and CMV-seronegative. V usage is TRBV4-1 and J usage is TRBJ2-1, with 7 bases that match TRBD2. Sequenced: PBMCs. The CDR3 sequence: CASSQDRDYYDEQFF. The CDR3 nucleotides are TGCGCCAGCAGCCAAGACCGGGACTATTACGATGAGCAGTTCTTC.